This is a list of T cell receptor beta chains from one sample in a study of graft-versus-host responses after intestinal transplantation. Their specific antigens are unknown. The table came from immunoSEQ multiplex PCR; TCRdb's copy has only in-frame clones and leaves some out. The sample consists of under 25,000 clones, approximately 78% of them appearing once. Sample: unstimulated CD8+ T cells sorted from spleen or lymph node cells, taken before transplant. The source is a human donor who was the organ donor for an intestinal transplant. Each CDR3 is given with its conserved first and last residue. The order of the fields is clone size, V gene, J gene, D gene, CDR3 protein, CDR3 DNA. D genes are given only for firm matches. Size is stated for part of the rows, as once, few or many counts, or as a class when the clone is expanded.

>.|TRBV7-8|TRBJ2-1|.
CASRTAYEQFF
TGTGCCAGCAGGACTGCGTATGAGCAGTTCTTC
>.|TRBV7-6|TRBJ2-5|.
CASRTSLLQETQYF
TGTGCCAGCAGGACTAGTCTCCTCCAAGAGACCCAGTACTTC
>once|TRBV7-9|TRBJ2-7|.
CASSLEGIRREQYF
TGTGCCAGCAGCTTAGAGGGAATTCGGCGCGAGCAGTACTTC
>.|TRBV4-3|TRBJ2-3|.
CASSQAGRTDTQYF
TGCGCCAGCAGCCAAGCTGGGCGCACAGATACGCAGTATTTT
>.|TRBV6-5|TRBJ2-1|.
CASSPTTYNDEQFF
TGTGCCAGCAGTCCGACTACCTACAATGATGAGCAGTTCTTC
>.|TRBV4-1|TRBJ1-6|.
CASSQVQGRNSPLHF
TGCGCCAGCAGCCAAGTACAGGGTAGAAATTCACCCCTCCACTTT
>.|TRBV19|TRBJ2-1|TRBD2
CASSIVASGGWNEQFF
TGTGCCAGTAGTATAGTTGCCAGCGGGGGTTGGAATGAGCAGTTCTTC
>.|TRBV7-2|TRBJ2-5|TRBD2
CASSPRGREVQETQYF
TGTGCCAGCAGCCCCCGGGGGCGGGAGGTCCAAGAGACCCAGTACTTC
>.|TRBV27|TRBJ2-3|.
CAGSSLLGGLTDTQYF
TGTGCCGGCAGTTCCCTACTAGGAGGTCTCACAGATACGCAGTATTTT
>.|TRBV9|TRBJ2-7|TRBD1
CASSVDDRGPYEQYF
TGTGCCAGCAGCGTAGATGACAGGGGACCATACGAGCAGTACTTC
>once|TRBV30|TRBJ1-1|.
CAWSVGPEAFF
TGTGCCTGGAGTGTGGGACCTGAAGCTTTCTTT
>.|TRBV30|TRBJ2-2|TRBD2
CAWSTSGGHLELFF
TGTGCCTGGAGTACGAGCGGGGGCCACCTTGAGCTGTTTTTT
>.|TRBV21-1|TRBJ2-7|.
CASSKEYYYEQYF
TGTGCCAGCAGCAAGGAATATTACTACGAGCAGTACTTC
>few|TRBV4-3|TRBJ2-7|TRBD2
CASSQEQAGNYEQYF
TGCGCCAGCAGCCAGGAGCAAGCGGGGAACTACGAGCAGTACTTC
>.|TRBV6-5|TRBJ1-2|.
CASSPLGAGYGYTF
TGTGCCAGCAGCCCATTGGGGGCCGGGTATGGCTACACCTTC
>.|TRBV28|TRBJ1-3|TRBD1
CASSKGDSLPGNTIYF
TGTGCCAGCAGCAAAGGGGACAGTTTGCCCGGAAACACCATATATTTT
>.|TRBV5-1|TRBJ2-3|TRBD2
CASSLLAGGLEDTQYF
TGCGCCAGCAGCTTACTAGCGGGAGGGCTTGAGGATACGCAGTATTTT
>once|TRBV4-1|TRBJ2-1|TRBD1
CASSQDRDRGFYEQFF
TGCGCCAGCAGCCAAGACCGGGACAGGGGTTTTTATGAGCAGTTCTTC
>.|TRBV15|TRBJ1-1|.
CATSRDRGNTEAFF
TGTGCCACCAGCAGAGATAGGGGGAACACTGAAGCTTTCTTT
>.|TRBV7-6|TRBJ2-7|TRBD1
CASSHTGTGQGSYEQYF
TGTGCCAGCAGCCACACAGGGACTGGACAGGGGTCCTACGAGCAGTACTTC
>.|TRBV18|TRBJ1-4|.
CASSPWPTKRNEKLFF
TGTGCCAGCTCACCATGGCCCACAAAACGTAATGAAAAACTGTTTTTT
>.|TRBV5-1|TRBJ2-4|.
CASSPVRVDIQYF
TGCGCCAGCAGCCCTGTTAGGGTTGACATTCAGTACTTT
>.|TRBV7-8|TRBJ2-1|TRBD2
CASSPKRERHNEQFF
TGTGCCAGCAGCCCCAAGCGGGAGAGGCACAATGAGCAGTTCTTC
>.|TRBV29-1|TRBJ2-7|TRBD2
CSVGGDEQYF
TGCAGCGTGGGGGGGGACGAGCAGTACTTC
>.|TRBV6-1|TRBJ1-5|.
CASSGLGQPQHF
TGTGCCAGCAGTGGGTTAGGTCAGCCCCAGCATTTT
>.|TRBV19|TRBJ1-5|.
CASSIDIAGNQPQHF
TGTGCCAGTAGTATAGATATCGCAGGCAATCAGCCCCAGCATTTT
>.|TRBV19|TRBJ1-1|.
CASSMTVSTFTEAFF
TGTGCCAGTAGTATGACAGTCTCAACCTTCACTGAAGCTTTCTTT
>once|TRBV19|TRBJ2-7|.
CASSNDYREGSYEQYF
TGTGCCAGTAGCAACGACTACAGGGAGGGGTCTTACGAGCAGTACTTC
>.|TRBV15|TRBJ2-7|.
CATSRGVETYEQYF
TGTGCCACCAGCAGAGGGGTAGAGACCTACGAGCAGTACTTC
>.|TRBV5-6|TRBJ1-1|TRBD1
CASSPPRGLSLNTEAFF
TGTGCCAGCAGCCCCCCCAGGGGGCTTAGTCTGAACACTGAAGCTTTCTTT